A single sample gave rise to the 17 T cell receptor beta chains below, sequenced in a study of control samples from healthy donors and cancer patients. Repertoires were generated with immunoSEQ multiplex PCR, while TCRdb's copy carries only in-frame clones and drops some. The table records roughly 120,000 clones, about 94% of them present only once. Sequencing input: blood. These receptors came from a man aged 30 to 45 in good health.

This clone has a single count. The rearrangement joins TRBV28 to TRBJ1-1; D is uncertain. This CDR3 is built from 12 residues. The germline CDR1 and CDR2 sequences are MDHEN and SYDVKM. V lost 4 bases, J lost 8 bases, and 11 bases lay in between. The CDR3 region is CASSSPIGEAFF. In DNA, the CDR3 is TGTGCCAGCAGTTCACCTATAGGGGAAGCTTTCTTT.

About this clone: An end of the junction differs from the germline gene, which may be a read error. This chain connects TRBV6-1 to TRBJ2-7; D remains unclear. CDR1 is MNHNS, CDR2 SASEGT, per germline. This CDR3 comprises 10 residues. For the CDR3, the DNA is TGTGCCAGCAGTGAACCGACTGTCGCGTTC. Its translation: CASSEPTVAF.

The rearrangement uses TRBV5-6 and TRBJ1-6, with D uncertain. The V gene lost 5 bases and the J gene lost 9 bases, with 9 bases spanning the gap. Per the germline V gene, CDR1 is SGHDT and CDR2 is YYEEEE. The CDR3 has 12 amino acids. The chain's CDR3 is CASSTFGSPLHF. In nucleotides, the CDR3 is TGTGCCAGCAGTACTTTTGGTTCACCCCTCCACTTT.

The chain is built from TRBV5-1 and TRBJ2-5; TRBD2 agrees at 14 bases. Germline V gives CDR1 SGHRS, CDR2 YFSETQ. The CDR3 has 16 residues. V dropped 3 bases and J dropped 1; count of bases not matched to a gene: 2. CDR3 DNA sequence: TGCGCCAGCAGCTGGACTAGCGGGGGGACCCAAGAGACCCAGTACTTC. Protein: CASSWTSGGTQETQYF.

CDR3 sequence: CASSPGPYNSPLHF. Here the CDR3 DNA reads TGTGCCAGCAGCCCAGGCCCCTATAATTCACCCCTCCACTTT. The V gene is TRBV7-2, the J gene TRBJ1-6; D is undetermined. Looked up from germline, CDR1 is SGHTA and CDR2 is FQGNSA. With 5 bases removed from V and 2 bases from J, the gap between germline ends came to 7 bases. This CDR3 spans 14 amino acids.

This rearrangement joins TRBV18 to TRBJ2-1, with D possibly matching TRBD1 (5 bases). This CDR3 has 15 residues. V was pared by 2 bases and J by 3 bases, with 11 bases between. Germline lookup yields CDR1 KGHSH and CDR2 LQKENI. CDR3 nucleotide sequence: TGTGCCAGCTCACCATTGCCCCAGGGCTACAATGAGCAGTTCTTC. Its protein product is CASSPLPQGYNEQFF.

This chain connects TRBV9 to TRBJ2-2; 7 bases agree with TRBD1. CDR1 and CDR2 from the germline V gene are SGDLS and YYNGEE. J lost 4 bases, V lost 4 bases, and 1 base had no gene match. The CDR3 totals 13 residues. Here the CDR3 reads CASSRQGTGELFF. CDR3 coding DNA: TGTGCCAGCAGCCGACAGGGCACCGGGGAGCTGTTTTTT.

CDR3 sequence: CATLTGANYGYTF. CDR3 DNA: TGTGCCACCCTGACAGGCGCTAACTATGGCTACACCTTC. This rearrangement joins TRBV19 to TRBJ1-2; TRBD1 is a possible D gene (6 bases). In germline, CDR1 is LNHDA, CDR2 SQIVND (reference sequence). Between the trimmed V and J ends, which lost 10 bases and 0 bases, there was a span of 12 bases. The CDR3 length is 13 residues.

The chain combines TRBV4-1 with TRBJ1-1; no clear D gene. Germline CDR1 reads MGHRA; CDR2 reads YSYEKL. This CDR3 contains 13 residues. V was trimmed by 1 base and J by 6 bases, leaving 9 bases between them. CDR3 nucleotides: TGCGCCAGCAGCCAAGTCGGGGTGTCTGAAGCTTTCTTT. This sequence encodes CASSQVGVSEAFF.

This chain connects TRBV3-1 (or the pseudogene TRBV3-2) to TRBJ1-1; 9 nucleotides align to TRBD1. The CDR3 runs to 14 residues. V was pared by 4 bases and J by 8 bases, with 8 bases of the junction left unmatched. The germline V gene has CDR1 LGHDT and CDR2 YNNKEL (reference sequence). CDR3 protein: CASSPSGQGREAFF. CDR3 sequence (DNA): TGTGCCAGCAGCCCCTCGGGACAGGGTAGGGAAGCTTTCTTT.

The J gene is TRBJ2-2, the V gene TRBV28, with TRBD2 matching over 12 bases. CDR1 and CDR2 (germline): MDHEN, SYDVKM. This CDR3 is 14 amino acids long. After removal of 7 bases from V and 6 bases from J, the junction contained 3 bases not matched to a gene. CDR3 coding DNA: TGTGCCAGCATTCGGACTAGCGGGGCCGGGGAGCTGTTTTTT. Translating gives CASIRTSGAGELFF. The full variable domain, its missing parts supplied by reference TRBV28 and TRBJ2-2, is DVKVTQSSRYLVKRTGEKVFLECVQDMDHENMFWYRQDPGLGLRLIYFSYDVKMKEKGDIPEGYSVSREKKERFSLILESASTNQTSMYLCASIRTSGAGELFFGEGSRLTVL.

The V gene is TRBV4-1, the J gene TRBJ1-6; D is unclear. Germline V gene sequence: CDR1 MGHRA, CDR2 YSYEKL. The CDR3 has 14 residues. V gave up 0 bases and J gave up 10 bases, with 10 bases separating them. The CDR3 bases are TGCGCCAGCAGCCAAGAGATCGGACTCTCACCCCTCCACTTT. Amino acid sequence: CASSQEIGLSPLHF.

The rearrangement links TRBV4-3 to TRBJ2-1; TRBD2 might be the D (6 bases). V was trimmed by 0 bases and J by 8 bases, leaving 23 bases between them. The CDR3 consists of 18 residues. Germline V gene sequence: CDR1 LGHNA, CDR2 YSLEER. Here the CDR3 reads CASSQDVGAGSEVDEQFF. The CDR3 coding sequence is TGCGCCAGCAGCCAAGATGTAGGTGCGGGGAGCGAGGTAGATGAGCAGTTCTTC.

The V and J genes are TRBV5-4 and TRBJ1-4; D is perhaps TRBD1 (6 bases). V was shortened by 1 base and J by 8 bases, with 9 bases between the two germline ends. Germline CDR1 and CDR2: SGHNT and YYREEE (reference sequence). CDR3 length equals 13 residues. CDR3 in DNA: TGTGCCAGCAGCTTGTGGACAGCGGAAAAACTGTTTTTT. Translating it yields CASSLWTAEKLFF.

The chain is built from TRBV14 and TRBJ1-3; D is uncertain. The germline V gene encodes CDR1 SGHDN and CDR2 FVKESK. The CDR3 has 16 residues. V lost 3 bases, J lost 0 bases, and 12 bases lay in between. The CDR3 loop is CASSHGDRTSGNTIYF. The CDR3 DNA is TGTGCCAGCAGCCACGGGGATCGGACCTCTGGAAACACCATATATTTT.

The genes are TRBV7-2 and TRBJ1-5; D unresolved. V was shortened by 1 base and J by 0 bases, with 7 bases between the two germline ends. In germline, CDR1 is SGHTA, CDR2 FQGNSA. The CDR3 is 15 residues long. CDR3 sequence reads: CASSLVGNSNQPQHF. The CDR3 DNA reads TGTGCCAGCAGCTTAGTCGGGAATAGCAATCAGCCCCAGCATTTT.

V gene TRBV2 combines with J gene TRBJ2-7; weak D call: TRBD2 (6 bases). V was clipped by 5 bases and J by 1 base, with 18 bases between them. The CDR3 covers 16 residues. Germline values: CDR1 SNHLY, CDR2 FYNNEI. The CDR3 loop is CASSPIIRGLSYEQYF. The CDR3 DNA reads TGTGCCAGCAGTCCCATCATCCGGGGACTTTCCTACGAGCAGTACTTC. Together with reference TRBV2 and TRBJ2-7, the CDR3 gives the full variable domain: EPEVTQTPSHQVTQMGQEVILRCVPISNHLYFYWYRQILGQKVEFLVSFYNNEISEKSEIFDDQFSVERPDGSNFTLKIRSTKLEDSAMYFCASSPIIRGLSYEQYFGPGTRLTVT.